These 32 T cell receptor beta chains came from one sample sequenced in a study of shared clonotypes between healthy human individuals. Only in-frame clones appear in the TCRdb table, and some are missing; sequencing was by immunoSEQ multiplex PCR. The table includes around 1.5 million clones, about 98% detected once. Sequenced sample: naive CD4+ T cells sorted from blood. The subset is: CD45RA+ positively selected. These receptors came from a young man in good health.

This clone was seen once. The V call is TRBV29-1, the J call TRBJ2-5; D is ambiguous. V gave up 6 bases and J gave up 1 base, with 9 bases separating them. CDR1 is SQVTM, CDR2 ANQGSEA, per germline. The CDR3 has 12 residues. CDR3 amino acids: CSVSYTQETQYF. The CDR3 DNA is TGCAGCGTCAGCTACACCCAAGAGACCCAGTACTTC. Complete variable domain (other parts from reference TRBV29-1 and TRBJ2-5): SAVISQKPSRDICQRGTSLTIQCQVDSQVTMMFWYRQQPGQSLTLIATANQGSEATYESGFVIDKFPISRPNLTFSTLTVSNMSPEDSSIYLCSVSYTQETQYFGPGTRLLVL.

The V gene is TRBV10-1, the J gene TRBJ2-1; no clear D gene. Germline V gene lookup returns CDR1 WNHNN and CDR2 SYGVQD (reference sequence). This CDR3 is 16 amino acids long. V shed 5 bases and J shed 0 bases, with 14 bases lying between them. The CDR3 region has the DNA TGCGCCAGCAGTCCAATTGGTGTAAGCTCCTACAATGAGCAGTTCTTC. Its translation is CASSPIGVSSYNEQFF.

This clone showed up just once. V is TRBV11-2 and J is TRBJ2-7, with 12 bases identical to TRBD2. The junction had 4 bases not matched to a gene; V was cut back by 4 bases and J by 3 bases. Looked up from germline, CDR1 is SGHAT and CDR2 is FQNNGV. CDR3 length: 15 residues. This CDR3 reads CASSSELAGGYEQYF. DNA of the CDR3: TGTGCCAGCAGCTCGGAACTAGCGGGGGGCTACGAGCAGTACTTC.

This chain connects TRBV14 to TRBJ1-3, with D possibly matching TRBD1 (5 bases). The CDR3 is 15 amino acids. V lost 7 bases and J 4 bases, leaving 17 bases between the germline ends. Germline CDR1 reads SGHDN; CDR2 reads FVKESK. As DNA, the CDR3 is TGTGCCAGCATCATGGGGCTCTCCCACGGAAACACCATATATTTT. Translated, it gives CASIMGLSHGNTIYF. Based on the CDR3 plus reference TRBV14 and TRBJ1-3, the full variable domain is EAGVTQFPSHSVIEKGQTVTLRCDPISGHDNLYWYRRVMGKEIKFLLHFVKESKQDESGMPNNRFLAERTGGTYSTLKVQPAELEDSGVYFCASIMGLSHGNTIYFGEGSWLTVV.

This chain connects TRBV5-4 to TRBJ1-1; tentative D call: TRBD1 (5 bases). The V end lost 3 bases, the J end lost 4 bases, and 16 bases lay between the germline ends. The CDR3 has 15 residues. Germline V gene data show CDR1 as SGHNT and CDR2 as YYREEE (reference sequence). This CDR3 reads CASSSRGGLGTEAFF. As DNA, the CDR3 is TGTGCCAGCAGCTCCCGTGGGGGTTTAGGCACTGAAGCTTTCTTT.

This chain uses TRBV7-6 with TRBJ2-1; a weak D match, TRBD2 (6 bases). Germline V CDR1 and CDR2: SGHVS, FNYEAQ. V lost 4 bases to trimming and J lost 8 bases, with 15 bases between them. This CDR3 is 14 amino acids long. The DNA for the CDR3 is TGTGCCAGCAGCTCGCTCCGGGGGACCCATGAGCAGTTCTTC. Its translation is CASSSLRGTHEQFF.

J is TRBJ2-3 and V is TRBV11-2; 8 bases line up with TRBD2. Germline CDR1 is SGHAT and CDR2 is FQNNGV. V lost 10 bases and J lost 3; bases outside the gene matches: 21. This CDR3 has 18 amino acids. The CDR3 loop reads CATGRGVGRAGWTDTQYF. Written as DNA, the CDR3 is TGTGCCACCGGCCGCGGAGTCGGGAGGGCCGGGTGGACAGATACGCAGTATTTT. Variable domain in full (rest from reference TRBV11-2 and TRBJ2-3): EAGVAQSPRYKIIEKRQSVAFWCNPISGHATLYWYQQILGQGPKLLIQFQNNGVVDDSQLPKDRFSAERLKGVDSTLKIQPAKLEDSAVYLCATGRGVGRAGWTDTQYFGPGTRLTVL.

The chain joins TRBV5-1 to TRBJ2-7; tentative D call: TRBD1 (5 bases). Germline V CDR1 and CDR2: SGHRS, YFSETQ. Trimming removed 1 base from V and 3 bases from J, with 14 bases in between. The CDR3 has 15 residues. CDR3 protein: CASSLIVTGDYEQYF. The CDR3 region has the DNA TGCGCCAGCAGCTTGATCGTCACAGGAGACTACGAGCAGTACTTC.

V is TRBV18 and J is TRBJ1-4, with a weak D call TRBD1 (5 bases). The CDR3 contains 15 residues. Trimming shortened V by 6 bases and J by 4 bases, and 15 bases separated the two germline ends. Germline V CDR1 and CDR2: KGHSH, LQKENI. DNA of the CDR3: TGTGCCAGCTCCCCAAGGGGAGGGGATAATGAAAAACTGTTTTTT. This translates into CASSPRGGDNEKLFF.

This chain connects TRBV25-1 to TRBJ1-1; possible D gene TRBD1, 6 bases. The V and J ends lost 4 bases and 4 bases respectively, with 16 bases between them. The length of the CDR3 is 15 residues. Germline CDR1 MGHDK, CDR2 SYGVNS. CDR3 residues: CASSVLGGLGTEAFF. The CDR3 DNA follows: TGTGCCAGCAGTGTCCTGGGGGGCCTTGGCACTGAAGCTTTCTTT.

This sequence joins TRBV6-1 and TRBJ1-3, with TRBD1 identical over 7 bases. The CDR3 runs 16 residues. The germline CDR1 and CDR2 sequences are MNHNS and SASEGT. With 3 bases clipped from V and 0 bases from J, the junction kept 5 bases outside the gene matches. DNA for the CDR3: TGTGCCAGCAGTGAGGGACAGACGAACTCTGGAAACACCATATATTTT. It encodes CASSEGQTNSGNTIYF.

The genes are TRBV5-5 and TRBJ2-5; no reliable D call. Germline loops: CDR1 SGHKS, CDR2 YYEKEE (reference sequence). This CDR3 comprises 17 residues. With 0 bases removed from V and 5 bases from J, the gap between germline ends came to 20 bases. The CDR3 nucleotides are TGTGCCAGCAGCTTGGAAGTATCTCGGGTTTTCGGGGAGACCCAGTACTTC. This sequence encodes CASSLEVSRVFGETQYF.

The chain has TRBV21-1 and TRBJ2-1; the table's TRBD2 call for D was not verified on the DNA. TRBV21-1 is given as a pseudogene. This CDR3 is built from 20 residues. The CDR3 DNA reads TGTGCCAGCAGCAAAGAACGGACTAGCGGGACTCTAAAAGATTACAATGAGCAGTTCTTC. As protein: CASSKERTSGTLKDYNEQFF.

The chain recombines TRBV11-2 with TRBJ2-3; D might be TRBD2 (5 bases). Trimming removed 0 bases from V and 6 bases from J, with 13 bases in between. The CDR3 is 15 amino acids. From germline, CDR1 is SGHAT and CDR2 FQNNGV. The CDR3 DNA follows: TGTGCCAGCAGCTTAGATCCCCGGAGGTGGGATACGCAGTATTTT. Its translation is CASSLDPRRWDTQYF.

The chain carries TRBV6-6 and TRBJ2-7; 8 nucleotides align to TRBD1. There are 14 residues in the CDR3. Trimming took 5 bases from V and 2 from J; bases not matched to a gene: 5. Germline CDR1 MNHNY, CDR2 SVGAGI (reference sequence). The CDR3 region has the DNA TGTGCCAGCAGTAGACAGGGGCCGCCCTACGAGCAGTACTTC. This encodes CASSRQGPPYEQYF.

This sequence joins TRBV7-9 and TRBJ2-2, with D possibly being TRBD1 (6 bases). The CDR3 extends over 15 amino acids. The V and J ends lost 3 bases and 4 bases respectively, with 12 bases between them. Germline values: CDR1 SEHNR, CDR2 FQNEAQ (reference sequence). CDR3 sequence reads: CASSLRGKFTGELFF. The DNA of the CDR3 is TGTGCCAGCAGCTTGAGGGGGAAGTTCACCGGGGAGCTGTTTTTT.

The CDR3 is CASSLERIDTQYF. In DNA form, the CDR3 reads TGTGCCAGCAGCTTAGAGCGGATAGATACGCAGTATTTT. The V and J genes are TRBV7-2 and TRBJ2-3; D perhaps matches TRBD2 (5 bases). The V end was cut by 1 base, the J end by 5 bases, with 7 bases between. The length of the CDR3 is 13 residues. Germline assignment: CDR1 SGHTA and CDR2 FQGNSA.

As to this clone: Other DNA sequences in this specimen translate into the identical CDR3. DNA for the CDR3: TGTGCCATCAGTGAGTCGGGGTTGGGTCAGCCCCAGCATTTT. This gives the protein CAISESGLGQPQHF. The chain is built from TRBV10-3 and TRBJ1-5; D is undetermined. The CDR3 is 14 amino acids. V dropped 0 bases and J dropped 6 bases, with 9 bases sitting between them. From germline, CDR1 is ENHRY and CDR2 SYGVKD.

The chain combines TRBV11-3 with TRBJ2-1, with TRBD2 matching 7 bases. The CDR3 spans 15 residues. The V segment lost 4 bases and the J segment 7 bases; nucleotides outside the gene matches: 10. Germline assignment: CDR1 SGHNT and CDR2 YENEEA. This CDR3 reads CASSSGRERSNEQFF. The CDR3 DNA follows: TGTGCCAGCAGCTCAGGGCGGGAGAGGTCGAATGAGCAGTTCTTC. The whole variable domain, filled in from reference TRBV11-3 and TRBJ2-1, reads EAGVVQSPRYKIIEKKQPVAFWCNPISGHNTLYWYLQNLGQGPELLIRYENEEAVDDSQLPKDRFSAERLKGVDSTLKIQPAELGDSAVYLCASSSGRERSNEQFFGPGTRLTVL.

The genes are TRBV7-9 and TRBJ2-5, with D possibly being TRBD1 (6 bases). Trimming removed 5 bases from V and 5 bases from J, with 15 bases in between. This CDR3 region has 14 residues. CDR1 is SEHNR and CDR2 is FQNEAQ in the germline V gene (reference sequence). CDR3 coding DNA: TGTGCCAGCAGCCCTAAAAACAGGGAGGAGACCCAGTACTTC. The encoded protein is CASSPKNREETQYF.

The chain joins TRBV11-1 to TRBJ2-7; D is tentatively TRBD1 or TRBD2 (5 bases each). V lost 2 bases to trimming and J lost 4 bases, with 12 bases between them. The germline V gene has CDR1 SGHAT and CDR2 FQDESV (reference sequence). The CDR3 is made up of 14 amino acids. CDR3 nucleotide sequence: TGTGCCAGCAGCTTACGGGGCAGAGATTACGAGCAGTACTTC. Its protein is CASSLRGRDYEQYF.

This chain joins TRBV4-2 and TRBJ2-7; unclear D gene. The CDR3 loop spans 15 amino acids. Germline V gene data show CDR1 as LGHNA and CDR2 as YNFKEQ. V gave up 0 bases and J gave up 6 bases, with 15 bases separating them. DNA for the CDR3: TGTGCCAGCAGCCAAGATTCCCGATCTTCCGCCGAGCAGTACTTC. Its translation: CASSQDSRSSAEQYF.

The rearrangement links TRBV7-8 to TRBJ1-1; the D is unclear. CDR3 length: 16 residues. Germline loops: CDR1 SGHVS, CDR2 FQNEAQ. The V end was cut by 3 bases, the J end by 0 bases, with 14 bases between. In DNA, the CDR3 is TGTGCCAGCAGCTTGCAGGATAGGTGGATGAACACTGAAGCTTTCTTT. Its protein product is CASSLQDRWMNTEAFF.

This chain joins TRBV29-1 and TRBJ2-3; 10 nucleotides line up with TRBD1. Per the germline V gene, CDR1 is SQVTM and CDR2 is ANQGSEA. This CDR3 has 14 residues. After removal of 7 bases from V and 0 bases from J, the junction contained 4 bases not matched to a gene. The CDR3 nucleotides read TGCAGCGACACGGGACAGGGGAGCACAGATACGCAGTATTTT. Residues: CSDTGQGSTDTQYF.

The chain joins TRBV19 to TRBJ1-1, with 8 bases lining up with TRBD1. Unmatched junction bases numbered 17, after V lost 4 bases and J lost 4 bases. The germline V gene encodes CDR1 LNHDA and CDR2 SQIVND (reference sequence). The CDR3 length is 18 residues. Here the CDR3 reads CASSTQSAYRGSGTEAFF. CDR3 sequence (DNA): TGTGCCAGTAGTACTCAATCCGCATACAGGGGGAGTGGCACTGAAGCTTTCTTT.

V usage is TRBV5-1 and J usage is TRBJ2-1; 13 nucleotides match TRBD2. CDR1 and CDR2 (germline): SGHRS, YFSETQ. The CDR3 is 18 amino acids. With V trimmed by 2 bases and J by 5 bases, 10 bases remained unmatched. CDR3 protein: CASSFLTLAGGPHNEQFF. CDR3 nucleotide sequence: TGCGCCAGCAGCTTCTTGACACTAGCGGGAGGGCCCCACAATGAGCAGTTCTTC.

The rearrangement joins TRBV10-1 to TRBJ2-7, with 7 nucleotides matching TRBD1. CDR1 is WNHNN and CDR2 is SYGVQD in the germline V gene (reference sequence). V gave up 9 bases and J gave up 4 bases; unmatched junction bases: 6. The CDR3 consists of 12 residues. The CDR3 coding sequence is TGCGCCAGGTTGGGACAGAGGTACGAGCAGTACTTC. Protein: CARLGQRYEQYF.

The chain combines TRBV11-2 with TRBJ2-7, with D tentatively TRBD1 or TRBD2 (5 bases each). V shed 8 bases and J shed 4 bases, with 21 bases lying between them. The CDR3 sequence is 15 residues long. Germline-derived CDR1 and CDR2 are SGHAT and FQNNGV. The CDR3 spells CASSGSGTAGYEQYF. Written as DNA, the CDR3 is TGTGCCAGCTCAGGAAGTGGGACGGCAGGTTACGAGCAGTACTTC.

In its sample, this clone was seen once. The CDR3 sequence: CASTPNRPQRGETQYF. CDR3 DNA sequence: TGTGCCAGCACCCCTAACCGGCCTCAAAGGGGAGAGACCCAGTACTTC. The rearrangement links TRBV7-2 to TRBJ2-5; tentatively, D is TRBD1 (5 bases). In germline, CDR1 is SGHTA, CDR2 FQGNSA. There are 16 residues in the CDR3. The V end was cut by 7 bases, the J end by 4 bases, with 22 bases between.

The rearrangement links TRBV9 to TRBJ1-2, with a tentative D call TRBD1 (5 bases). The CDR3 runs 15 residues. The ends were cut back, 4 bases at V and 4 bases at J, with 17 bases in the middle. Per germline, CDR1 SGDLS and CDR2 YYNGEE. As DNA, the CDR3 is TGTGCCAGCAGCCAATGGGACGGACCCAGCTATGGCTACACCTTC. It translates to CASSQWDGPSYGYTF.

The CDR3 is CAISGTGGSYEQYF. In nucleotides, the CDR3 is TGTGCCATCAGCGGGACAGGGGGATCCTACGAGCAGTACTTC. The rearrangement joins TRBV10-3 to TRBJ2-7, with TRBD1 matching over 11 bases. J was trimmed by 1 base and V by 6 bases; bases with no gene match: 2. Per germline, CDR1 ENHRY and CDR2 SYGVKD. This CDR3 region has 14 residues.

V is TRBV28 and J is TRBJ1-2; D remains ambiguous. Trimming shortened V by 2 bases and J by 8 bases, and 12 bases separated the two germline ends. The CDR3 spans 13 residues. Germline lookup yields CDR1 MDHEN and CDR2 SYDVKM. As DNA, the CDR3 is TGTGCCAGCAGTTTACTTAGTGATGGCGGCTACACCTTC. It yields the protein CASSLLSDGGYTF.